These T cell receptor beta chains were read from a single sample in a study of T cells in tumors after PD-1 blockade. Assay: immunoSEQ multiplex PCR; the TCRdb copy retains only in-frame clones and omits some. Altogether 5,000 or so clones are present, approximately 70% being singletons, with the ten largest covering around 5%. Material: tumor tissue, obtained before anti-PD-1 treatment. The receptors come from a human donor with basal cell carcinoma. Each CDR3 is given with its conserved first and last residue. D genes are given only for firm matches. Size tells how often a clone was seen (once, few, many) or the class of an expanded clone, and some rows leave it out.

clone_size: once
j_call: TRBJ2-3
d_call: .
v_call: TRBV6-4
cdr3_aa: CASSRDASFTDTQYF
cdr3_nt: TGTGCCAGCAGCAGGGACGCCTCCTTCACAGATACGCAGTATTTT

clone_size: .
j_call: TRBJ1-1
d_call: TRBD1
v_call: TRBV6-5
cdr3_aa: CASREGAGTEAFF
cdr3_nt: TGTGCCAGCAGAGAGGGGGCCGGCACTGAAGCTTTCTTT

clone_size: .
j_call: TRBJ2-1
d_call: .
v_call: TRBV30
cdr3_aa: CAWSPNREEALF
cdr3_nt: TGTGCCTGGAGTCCCAACAGGGAGGAGGCGCTCTTC

clone_size: .
j_call: TRBJ2-2
d_call: .
v_call: TRBV3-1/TRBV3-2
cdr3_aa: CASSQDLTAGELFF
cdr3_nt: TGTGCCAGCAGCCAAGATTTAACGGCCGGGGAGCTGTTTTTT

clone_size: .
j_call: TRBJ1-1
d_call: .
v_call: TRBV3-1/TRBV3-2
cdr3_aa: CASSLTDMVRNTEAFF
cdr3_nt: TGTGCCAGCAGCTTAACCGACATGGTACGGAACACTGAAGCTTTCTTT

clone_size: few
j_call: TRBJ1-1
d_call: TRBD1
v_call: TRBV27
cdr3_aa: CASINRGTEAFF
cdr3_nt: TGTGCCAGCATCAACAGGGGGACTGAAGCTTTCTTT

clone_size: .
j_call: TRBJ1-2
d_call: .
v_call: TRBV24-1
cdr3_aa: CATSRGAGYGYTF
cdr3_nt: TGTGCCACCAGTCGGGGGGCAGGCTATGGCTACACCTTC

clone_size: .
j_call: TRBJ1-1
d_call: .
v_call: TRBV11-1
cdr3_aa: CASRPHGGGNTEAFF
cdr3_nt: TGTGCCAGCAGACCCCATGGGGGGGGTAACACTGAAGCTTTCTTT

clone_size: .
j_call: TRBJ1-4
d_call: .
v_call: TRBV6-5
cdr3_aa: CASSYSRMLGEKLFF
cdr3_nt: TGTGCCAGCAGTTACTCACGTATGCTGGGAGAAAAACTGTTTTTT

clone_size: .
j_call: TRBJ1-6
d_call: .
v_call: TRBV11-3
cdr3_aa: CASSFPGLGSPLHF
cdr3_nt: TGTGCCAGCAGCTTCCCGGGGTTGGGTTCACCCCTCCACTTT

clone_size: .
j_call: TRBJ1-4
d_call: TRBD1
v_call: TRBV4-1
cdr3_aa: CASSQYGTGFGEKLFF
cdr3_nt: TGCGCCAGCAGCCAATACGGGACAGGGTTCGGTGAAAAACTGTTTTTT

clone_size: .
j_call: TRBJ2-5
d_call: .
v_call: TRBV3-1/TRBV3-2
cdr3_aa: CASSQDPGREETQYF
cdr3_nt: TGTGCCAGCAGCCAAGACCCGGGCAGGGAAGAGACCCAGTACTTC

clone_size: few
j_call: TRBJ2-7
d_call: .
v_call: TRBV7-8
cdr3_aa: CASSLAVDSYSYEQYF
cdr3_nt: TGTGCCAGCAGCTTAGCAGTCGACAGTTACTCCTACGAGCAGTACTTC

clone_size: .
j_call: TRBJ1-2
d_call: TRBD1
v_call: TRBV6-6
cdr3_aa: CASSRNVGGTATHYGYTF
cdr3_nt: TGTGCCAGCAGCCGAAACGTGGGGGGGACAGCAACACACTATGGCTACACCTTC

clone_size: .
j_call: TRBJ2-7
d_call: .
v_call: TRBV15
cdr3_aa: CATSGGTIFPVEQYF
cdr3_nt: TGTGCCACCAGCGGCGGGACAATCTTTCCCGTCGAGCAGTACTTC

clone_size: .
j_call: TRBJ2-7
d_call: .
v_call: TRBV9
cdr3_aa: CASSVAASSYEQYF
cdr3_nt: TGTGCCAGCAGCGTAGCCGCGAGCTCCTACGAGCAGTACTTC

clone_size: .
j_call: TRBJ2-3
d_call: .
v_call: TRBV30
cdr3_aa: CAWSGGGFDEDTQYF
cdr3_nt: TGTGCCTGGAGTGGAGGGGGGTTCGACGAAGATACGCAGTATTTT

clone_size: large
j_call: TRBJ2-3
d_call: .
v_call: TRBV11-3
cdr3_aa: CASSLGTESTDTQYF
cdr3_nt: TGTGCCAGCAGCCTTGGGACGGAGAGCACAGATACGCAGTATTTT

clone_size: .
j_call: TRBJ1-4
d_call: TRBD1
v_call: TRBV10-2
cdr3_aa: CASRDRGENEKLFF
cdr3_nt: TGCGCCAGCAGGGACAGGGGTGAGAATGAAAAACTGTTTTTT

clone_size: .
j_call: TRBJ1-3
d_call: .
v_call: TRBV18
cdr3_aa: CASSLISGNTIYF
cdr3_nt: TGTGCCAGCTCGCTAATATCTGGAAACACCATATATTTT

clone_size: .
j_call: TRBJ2-3
d_call: TRBD2
v_call: TRBV18
cdr3_aa: CASSRKRGSGTDTQYF
cdr3_nt: TGTGCCAGCTCAAGAAAGCGGGGGAGTGGCACAGATACGCAGTATTTT

clone_size: .
j_call: TRBJ2-2
d_call: TRBD2
v_call: TRBV7-3
cdr3_aa: CASSLSSGGAGELFF
cdr3_nt: TGTGCCAGCAGCTTATCTAGCGGTGGCGCCGGGGAGCTGTTTTTT

clone_size: .
j_call: TRBJ2-4
d_call: .
v_call: TRBV14
cdr3_aa: CASSQEGFGIQYF
cdr3_nt: TGTGCCAGCAGCCAAGAAGGTTTCGGCATTCAGTACTTC

clone_size: few
j_call: TRBJ2-7
d_call: .
v_call: TRBV4-1
cdr3_aa: CASSPQMAGISYEQYF
cdr3_nt: TGCGCCAGCAGCCCGCAAATGGCGGGGATTTCCTACGAGCAGTACTTC

clone_size: .
j_call: TRBJ2-5
d_call: .
v_call: TRBV6-2/TRBV6-3
cdr3_aa: CASSGGRETQYF
cdr3_nt: TGTGCCAGCAGTGGAGGGCGAGAGACCCAGTACTTC

clone_size: .
j_call: TRBJ2-2
d_call: TRBD1
v_call: TRBV13
cdr3_aa: CASTEDRGLGNTGELFF
cdr3_nt: TGTGCCAGTACTGAGGACAGGGGGCTGGGGAACACCGGGGAGCTGTTTTTT

clone_size: .
j_call: TRBJ2-1
d_call: TRBD1
v_call: TRBV7-6
cdr3_aa: CASSLGGQLREQFF
cdr3_nt: TGTGCCAGCAGCTTAGGGGGACAGTTACGTGAGCAGTTCTTC

clone_size: once
j_call: TRBJ1-5
d_call: .
v_call: TRBV5-1
cdr3_aa: CASRSEAGQPQHF
cdr3_nt: TGCGCCAGCAGGTCGGAGGCGGGACAGCCCCAGCATTTT

clone_size: .
j_call: TRBJ1-1
d_call: .
v_call: TRBV5-1
cdr3_aa: CASSSDSRNLNTEAFF
cdr3_nt: TGCGCCAGCAGCTCGGACAGCCGGAATCTGAACACTGAAGCTTTCTTT

clone_size: .
j_call: TRBJ2-3
d_call: .
v_call: TRBV6-2/TRBV6-3
cdr3_aa: CASSYRGSSDTQYF
cdr3_nt: TGTGCCAGCAGTTACCGGGGGAGCTCAGATACGCAGTATTTT

clone_size: .
j_call: TRBJ1-5
d_call: .
v_call: TRBV30
cdr3_aa: CAYRTVFSDQPQHF
cdr3_nt: TGTGCCTACCGGACAGTTTTTTCCGATCAGCCCCAGCATTTT

clone_size: .
j_call: TRBJ2-7
d_call: TRBD2
v_call: TRBV2
cdr3_aa: CASSAAGVGSYEQYF
cdr3_nt: TGTGCCAGCAGTGCAGCGGGGGTCGGCTCCTACGAGCAGTACTTC

clone_size: medium-sized
j_call: TRBJ1-5
d_call: TRBD1
v_call: TRBV7-3
cdr3_aa: CASSSPRRQGFFLDPNQPQHF
cdr3_nt: TGTGCCAGCAGCTCGCCAAGGCGACAGGGTTTTTTCCTCGACCCCAATCAGCCCCAGCATTTT

clone_size: .
j_call: TRBJ2-5
d_call: .
v_call: TRBV15
cdr3_aa: CATSRASGGGETQYF
cdr3_nt: TGTGCCACCAGCAGGGCCTCTGGGGGAGGAGAGACCCAGTACTTC

clone_size: .
j_call: TRBJ2-5
d_call: .
v_call: TRBV11-3
cdr3_aa: CASSLDWRGETQYF
cdr3_nt: TGTGCCAGCAGCTTAGATTGGAGGGGAGAGACCCAGTACTTC

clone_size: medium-sized
j_call: TRBJ1-2
d_call: .
v_call: TRBV19
cdr3_aa: CASSISPGGYGYTF
cdr3_nt: TGTGCCAGTAGTATTTCCCCCGGCGGCTATGGCTACACCTTC

clone_size: .
j_call: TRBJ1-1
d_call: .
v_call: TRBV12-3/TRBV12-4
cdr3_aa: CASSLAPRAEAFF
cdr3_nt: TGTGCCAGCAGTTTAGCTCCCAGGGCTGAAGCTTTCTTT

clone_size: .
j_call: TRBJ1-2
d_call: .
v_call: TRBV6-5
cdr3_aa: CAITDRHYGYTF
cdr3_nt: TGTGCCATTACTGACAGGCACTATGGCTACACCTTC

clone_size: .
j_call: TRBJ1-4
d_call: TRBD1
v_call: TRBV18
cdr3_aa: CASSPDRGYSEKLFF
cdr3_nt: TGTGCCAGCTCACCCGACAGGGGGTATAGTGAAAAACTGTTTTTT

clone_size: few
j_call: TRBJ2-3
d_call: .
v_call: TRBV3-1/TRBV3-2
cdr3_aa: CASPTGLHTDTQYF
cdr3_nt: TGTGCCAGCCCTACGGGACTCCACACAGATACGCAGTATTTT